What follows is one TCR beta chain and its context. There is no known antigen for this receptor. No base quality information exists; no much larger clone differs at one position. Library creation used the immunoSEQ multiplex PCR assay. For the multiplex PCR, a mixture combining 60 forward primers for TCR Vbeta segments and 13 reverse primers for TCR Jbeta segments was used. The CDR3 region of rearranged TCR beta genes was amplified from genomic DNA by a multiplex PCR assay. Amplified TCR beta libraries were sequenced as 87-base-pair reads on the Illumina HiSeq System. The study's own analysis went as follows. A later analysis counted some 74 million unique TCR beta chains across the roughly 700 repertoires, and some 11 million of these chains were shared by at least two donors. To remove PCR and sequencing errors, raw reads were error-corrected and collapsed into unique sequences using a nearest-neighbor algorithm that merged closely related sequences. To assign V, D and J gene segments, CDR3 sequences were aligned to IMGT reference sequences. For a sequence to be retained, a match of at least six nucleotides was required to both a V gene segment and a J gene segment. A rearrangement counted as productive if the CDR3 had no stop codons and remained in frame with V and J, and every other rearrangement counted as non-productive. CDR3 was defined according to IMGT convention as the region running from the second conserved V-encoded cysteine to the conserved J-encoded phenylalanine. The earlier analysis of some 600 of the donors excluded sequences that lacked an unambiguous match to a single V gene segment. An earlier analysis of 587 of the donors classified V segments as functional when productive rearrangements were above 56.7% and as segregating when the standard deviation between donors was above 5%. A statistical classification framework was built for diagnosing cytomegalovirus status from the catalog of TCR beta chain sequences. In a later analysis, TCR nucleotide sequences were compared against IMGT/GENE-DB human TR gene sequences so that V and J genes could be assigned. The TCRdist pipeline was used in a later analysis to assign CDR3 sequences and most-parsimonious VDJ recombination scenarios. In a later analysis, each TCR beta chain was defined by its CDR3 amino acid sequence together with its V-gene family, and reads without a unique V-gene family were excluded. A later analysis removed 500 to 650 highly shared, low-generation-probability nucleotide sequences to deal with suspected cross-contamination and a sequencing artifact. For each public chain, a later analysis derived a clonal expansion index from normalized ranks of inferred template counts within each repertoire. Generation probabilities in a later analysis came from a VDJ recombination model fitted to out-of-frame rearrangements, and those results were checked against IGoR. A later analysis scored TCR-TCR, TCR-HLA and TCR-CMV co-occurrence with hypergeometric tests, applying a repertoire-size bias correction to TCR pairs. A later analysis estimated false discovery rates by permuting HLA or CMV assignments 20 times. In a later analysis, co-occurring TCRs were grouped with DBSCAN, and TCRdist sequence similarity was added when clustering was performed within HLA-allele-positive subsets. Repertoires with fewer than 30,000 or more than 120,000 public chains, plus five repertoires with anomalous nucleotide sharing, were excluded from co-occurrence clustering. Held by TCRdb, this immuneACCESS table contains in-frame sequences only and omits some clones. Under half of the omission traces to an unresolved V gene where checked; the cause of the rest is unknown. V and J calls and clone size are those listed in that table; D and trimming were worked out from the DNA. A total of 95,000 to 100,000 clones appear in this sample, about 77% of them only once. The ten largest clones capture 3% to 3.5% of the sample.

These data come from a study of cytomegalovirus exposure and HLA in healthy donors listed by TCRdb under 2017. Notes on the research overall: According to an earlier analysis of 587 of the donors, about 180 million T cells yielded over 90 million unique TCR beta sequences and roughly 280 Gb of sequence data. An early release covering over 500 HLA-typed donors comprised 300 to 350 gigabases of sequencing data and approximately 85 million unique TCR sequences. The genetic ancestry cluster associated with self-reported Caucasian donors included 70% to 85% of the roughly 400 genotyped donors. The study was designed to test whether signatures of past pathogen exposure could be identified by cataloging public T cell receptors. Using immunosequencing, the study profiled T cell repertoires from fewer than 700 subjects and related those repertoires to cytomegalovirus serostatus. Besides the first cohort of more than 650 subjects, a separate validation cohort made up of roughly 130 different subjects was used. To predict cytomegalovirus infection status, the study combined high-throughput TCR immunosequencing, statistical association of individual TCRs with disease status, and machine learning. A later analysis re-examined previously published TCR beta repertoires from over 500 donors and added high-resolution HLA genotyping to investigate patterns of TCR occurrence. In the later analysis, no new phenotypic data were used to find candidate immune exposures; instead, reliance was placed on TCR beta sequences and their occurrence across donors. An earlier analysis of approximately 640 of the donors applied high-throughput TCR beta sequencing to assess whether each TCR beta V gene segment acted as functional or pseudogenic. Alongside the repertoire data, information on donor age, sex, ethnicity and CMV serostatus was compiled. Genome-wide SNP genotypes for about 65% of the 666 donors were used in a later genetic analysis, which treated that subset as a discovery cohort. Every repertoire in the discovery cohort had been generated on one and the same sequencing platform. HLA typing covered class I and class II loci at four-digit resolution. The number of donors typed differed by locus, with roughly 629-640 for A, B, C, DRB1 and DQB1, roughly 520 for DQA1, under 610 for DPA1, and some 450 for DPB1. Because of strong linkage in the cohort, a handful of DR-DQ haplotypes were treated as single units for association and clustering. On average, roughly 200,000 unique TCR beta nucleotide sequences were sequenced per donor among 398 genotyped donors of the cohort, with roughly a sixth of those sequences being non-productive.

Inclusive of the bounding cysteine and phenylalanine, the CDR3 is 13 residues long. Solely the CDR3 DNA is kept, with 39 bases framed from the first base. The trim is 8 bases for V and 2 bases for J, with a gap of 13 bases between the germline ends. For CDR1 and CDR2, the germline V gene lists SGHVS and FNYEAQ. In total, approximately 700 healthy bone marrow donors made up the cohort. All cohort members were sampled while nominally healthy, although unrecorded immune exposures were likely present. The donor tested CMV seronegative, placing the donor among the 352 seronegative members of the cohort. A peripheral blood sample was provided by each donor, and peripheral blood mononuclear cells were used for TCR beta sequencing. The Qiagen DNeasy Blood Extraction Kit was used to extract genomic DNA from the blood cell samples. The paper as a whole reports these results and caveats: In vitro tests confirmed that a few of the cytomegalovirus-associated TCR beta chains recognize cytomegalovirus antigens. Because counts were too low, approximately 18 rarely observed V segments, including chromosome 9 orphons, were excluded from the earlier analysis of about 500 of the donors. An association between a missense DCLRE1C variant and V-gene and J-gene trimming of TCR beta chains was found in a later genetic analysis and replicated in an independent cohort. In a later analysis, TCR association rates were found to vary across HLA loci, with the most associated TCRs seen for DRB1 alleles and the fewest for HLA-C alleles. Assigning TCR associations to individual alleles was difficult when HLA alleles, especially DR and DQ, strongly co-occurred. The sequencing pipeline was judged likely to have produced a cluster of highly shared sequence variants as a technical artifact. Linkage disequilibrium might explain the correlated functional status among segregating V segments, but an unknown experimental factor could not be ruled out. The study gave a list of under 200 TCR beta chains associated with cytomegalovirus. In an earlier analysis of under 600 of the donors, most TCR beta V segments were observed in productive rearrangements about 87% or about 30% of the time, broadly matching IMGT annotations. In a later analysis, HLA-associated TCR beta chains showed more clonal expansion and lower generation probabilities than non-associated chains that were equally common. The authors suggested that the approach could potentially be generalized to other disease states and immunological phenotypes. Sequencing depth was assumed to be roughly uniform across donors in the presence/absence analyses, though that assumption may not hold. Most CMV-associated TCR beta chains appeared to be HLA-restricted in a later analysis, and the HLA associations seemed to be driven largely by CMV exposure. Because some donors lacked HLA typing at each locus, the association tests relied only on the typed subset. This cohort had only TCR beta chains sequenced, and the lack of alpha or paired-chain data limited which features could be detected. A further reported finding was that TCR beta sequences accurately predicted the HLA-A and HLA-B alleles for most subjects in the first cohort. Specific HLA alleles were associated with 15,000 to 20,000 TCR beta sequences at a false discovery rate of 0.05 in a later analysis. Compared with the roughly 700-donor mean, donors in an Asian-associated ancestry cluster had fewer N-insertions in productive TCRs, according to a later genetic analysis. The only immune exposure information available for the cohort was CMV serostatus. While some public TCRs were present in many individuals, most TCR sequences turned up only very rarely across donors. In a later analysis, several top co-occurrence clusters were reported to appear linked to parvovirus B19, influenza, CMV and Epstein-Barr virus. Cytomegalovirus status was reported to be diagnosed by the classifier with high specificity and sensitivity in both the original and validation cohorts. Some IMGT-functional V segments, including TRBV6-2 and TRBV6-3, could not be told apart with the 87-base-pair reads, so those segments were excluded.

The TCR sequence derives from a man aged 40-55 years in good health and CMV-seronegative. Sequencing was performed on PBMCs. The chain joins TRBV7-6 to TRBJ2-7; D gene: possibly TRBD2, on 6 matching bases. In nucleotide form, the sequence is TGTGCCAGCGGAGGGGCGGGCCCCTACGAGCAGTACTTC. Its amino acids are CASGGAGPYEQYF. The CDR3, completed at both ends by the reference TRBV7-6 and TRBJ2-7 genes, gives the full variable domain GAGVSQSPRYKVTKRGQDVALRCDPISGHVSLYWYRQALGQGPEFLTYFNYEAQQDKSGLPNDRFSAERPEGSISTLTIQRTEQRDSAMYRCASGGAGPYEQYFGPGTRLTVT.